The 14 T cell receptor beta chains in this list originate from one sample, sequenced in a study of shared clonotypes between healthy human individuals. Generated by immunoSEQ multiplex PCR, the TCRdb table keeps only in-frame clones and is missing some. The table shows 800,000 to 950,000 clones, with approximately 96% occurring only once. CD45RO-negative, CCR7-selected cells formed the naive CD8 fraction, which excluded terminally differentiated effector memory CD45RA+ cells. Sequencing was performed on naive CD8+ T cells sorted from blood. These receptors came from a man aged 30 to 39 in good health.

J is TRBJ2-1 and V is TRBV25-1; 7 nucleotides line up with TRBD2. CDR1 is MGHDK and CDR2 is SYGVNS in the germline V gene. With V trimmed by 0 bases and J by 8 bases, 10 bases remained unmatched. This CDR3 is built from 16 residues. The DNA for the CDR3 is TGTGCCAGCAGTGAATATGGAGCGGGATCCCTCGATGAGCAGTTCTTC. Translation: CASSEYGAGSLDEQFF.

Regarding this clone: One end of the junction fails to match germline, which may point to a read error. Other DNA sequences in this sample translate to the same CDR3. The CDR3 DNA follows: TGTGCCAGCAGCCTGGGGAGGGGGGGCAACCAGCCCCAGCATTTT. Protein product: CASSLGRGGNQPQHF. J is TRBJ1-5 and V is TRBV27; a possible D gene is TRBD1 (6 bases). Germline loops: CDR1 MNHEY, CDR2 SMNVEV (reference sequence). The CDR3 runs to 15 residues.

The genes are TRBV7-8 and TRBJ2-2; 8 bases map to TRBD2. This CDR3 has 15 residues. V shed 5 bases and J 5 bases; nucleotides not matched to a gene: 7. CDR1 SGHVS and CDR2 FQNEAQ come from the germline V gene. The CDR3 DNA sequence: TGTGCCAGCAGCCCCCGGGGCGGGAGGACCGGGGAGCTGTTTTTT. Residues: CASSPRGGRTGELFF.

A remark on this clone: Other DNA sequences of this sample code for an identical CDR3. The gene calls are TRBV19 and TRBJ1-4; D is unclear. Germline V lookup: CDR1 LNHDA, CDR2 SQIVND (reference sequence). The germline V and J ends were trimmed by 7 bases and 0 bases, with 9 bases remaining between them. The CDR3 spans 14 residues. DNA of the CDR3: TGTGCCAGTACTCCCTTTGCAACTAATGAAAAACTGTTTTTT. Amino acids: CASTPFATNEKLFF.

The V and J genes are TRBV30 and TRBJ2-1; the match to TRBD1 covers 11 bases. Germline loops: CDR1 GTSNPN, CDR2 SVGIG (reference sequence). This CDR3 has 14 amino acids. Trimming took 3 bases from V and 3 from J; bases not matched to a gene: 1. The CDR3 reads CAWRGQGGYNEQFF. The CDR3 DNA reads as TGTGCCTGGAGGGGACAGGGGGGCTACAATGAGCAGTTCTTC.

V is TRBV12-2 and J is TRBJ2-1; TRBD1, the table's D call, was not compared with the DNA. TRBV12-2 is given as a pseudogene. This CDR3 is built from 16 residues. The CDR3 nucleotides read TGTGCAAGTCGCTTAGGAGCGGACAGACTCTACAATGAGCAGTTCTTC. This translates into CASRLGADRLYNEQFF.

V usage is TRBV7-8 and J usage is TRBJ1-5; a possible D gene is TRBD1 (6 bases). V lost 2 bases and J lost 0, with 14 bases in between. This CDR3 has 17 amino acids. Germline CDR1 reads SGHVS; CDR2 reads FQNEAQ. This chain's CDR3 is CASSLTGGGYSNQPQHF. The CDR3 DNA is TGTGCCAGCAGCTTAACTGGGGGGGGCTATAGCAATCAGCCCCAGCATTTT.

The rearrangement joins TRBV27 to TRBJ2-5; the D call may be TRBD1 or TRBD2 (6 bases each). The CDR3 extends over 16 amino acids. V was clipped by 5 bases and J by 4 bases, with 20 bases between them. Germline V gene lookup returns CDR1 MNHEY and CDR2 SMNVEV (reference sequence). CDR3 loop: CASSPTDRGAVETQYF. The CDR3 nucleotides are TGTGCCAGCAGTCCCACTGATAGGGGGGCCGTAGAGACCCAGTACTTC.

The gene calls are TRBV9 and TRBJ2-1, with D perhaps TRBD1 (6 bases). CDR1 is SGDLS, CDR2 YYNGEE, per germline. Between the trimmed V and J ends, which lost 0 bases and 9 bases, there was a span of 13 bases. CDR3 length equals 14 residues. The CDR3 protein is CASSVGWTVSEQFF. For the CDR3, the DNA is TGTGCCAGCAGCGTAGGGTGGACAGTCAGTGAGCAGTTCTTC. Looking up the rest from reference TRBV9 and TRBJ2-1 gives the full variable domain: DSGVTQTPKHLITATGQRVTLRCSPRSGDLSVYWYQQSLDQGLQFLIQYYNGEERAKGNILERFSAQQFPDLHSELNLSSLELGDSALYFCASSVGWTVSEQFFGPGTRLTVL.

This clone is a singleton in its sample. The chain recombines TRBV11-2 with TRBJ2-7, with a tentative D call TRBD2 (6 bases). This CDR3 has 15 residues. Germline assignment: CDR1 SGHAT and CDR2 FQNNGV. The germline V and J ends were trimmed by 7 bases and 0 bases, with 16 bases remaining between them. The CDR3 loop reads CASTNAGTGSYEQYF. The CDR3 coding sequence is TGTGCCAGCACCAACGCCGGGACTGGCTCCTACGAGCAGTACTTC.

A word on this clone: Different DNA sequences within this sample yield the same CDR3. J is TRBJ2-1 and V is TRBV27; TRBD2 agrees at 9 bases. This CDR3 has 13 residues. With 7 bases clipped from V and 7 bases from J, the junction kept 5 bases outside the gene matches. Germline V gives CDR1 MNHEY, CDR2 SMNVEV (reference sequence). The CDR3 reads CASTLSGSNEQFF. The CDR3 DNA is TGTGCCAGCACCCTTAGCGGGAGTAATGAGCAGTTCTTC.

Comment on this clone: This sample includes further DNA sequences coding for the same CDR3. The chain couples TRBV5-1 to TRBJ2-7, with D tentatively TRBD2 (6 bases). The germline CDR1 and CDR2 sequences are SGHRS and YFSETQ. This CDR3 contains 13 residues. Trimming took 4 bases from V and 3 from J, leaving 11 bases between them. The CDR3: CASSHGGSYEQYF. CDR3 in DNA: TGCGCCAGCAGCCACGGGGGTAGCTACGAGCAGTACTTC.

This sequence joins TRBV5-1 and TRBJ2-1, with 14 bases aligning to TRBD2. This CDR3 has 18 residues. Trimming cost V 5 bases and J 2 bases; bases outside gene matches: 9. Germline CDR1 and CDR2: SGHRS and YFSETQ. This CDR3 reads CASSPGTSGRLTYNEQFF. The CDR3 DNA reads TGCGCCAGCAGTCCCGGGACTAGCGGGAGATTAACCTACAATGAGCAGTTCTTC.

The genes are TRBV6-1 and TRBJ2-5; D might be TRBD2 (6 bases). This CDR3 region has 15 residues. CDR1 is MNHNS, CDR2 SASEGT, per germline. The germline V and J ends were trimmed by 7 bases and 3 bases, with 18 bases remaining between them. CDR3 sequence: CASTTNRDWEETQYF. The CDR3 DNA follows: TGTGCCAGCACTACCAACCGGGACTGGGAAGAGACCCAGTACTTC.